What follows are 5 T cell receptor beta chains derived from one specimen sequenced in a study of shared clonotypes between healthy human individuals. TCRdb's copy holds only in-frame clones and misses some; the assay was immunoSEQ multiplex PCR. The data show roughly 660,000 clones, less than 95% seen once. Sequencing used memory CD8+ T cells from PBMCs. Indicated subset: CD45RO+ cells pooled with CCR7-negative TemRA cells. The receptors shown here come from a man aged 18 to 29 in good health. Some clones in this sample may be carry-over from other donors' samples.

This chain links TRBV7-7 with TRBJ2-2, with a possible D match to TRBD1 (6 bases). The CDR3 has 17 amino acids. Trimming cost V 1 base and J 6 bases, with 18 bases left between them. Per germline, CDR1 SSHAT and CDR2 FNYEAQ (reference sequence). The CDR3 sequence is CASSLGETGYLAGELFF. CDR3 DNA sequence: TGTGCCAGCAGCTTAGGGGAAACAGGGTATCTCGCCGGGGAGCTGTTTTTT.

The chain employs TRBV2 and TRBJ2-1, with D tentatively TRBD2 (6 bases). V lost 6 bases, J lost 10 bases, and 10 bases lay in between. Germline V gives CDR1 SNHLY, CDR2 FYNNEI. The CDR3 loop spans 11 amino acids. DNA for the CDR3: TGTGCCAGCAGACTAGCCGAGGAGCAGTTCTTC. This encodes CASRLAEEQFF.

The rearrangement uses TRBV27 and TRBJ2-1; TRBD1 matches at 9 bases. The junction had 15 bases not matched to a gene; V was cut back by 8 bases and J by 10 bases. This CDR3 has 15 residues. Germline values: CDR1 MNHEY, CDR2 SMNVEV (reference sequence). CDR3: CASGGDWDRAWEQFF. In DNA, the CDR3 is TGTGCCAGCGGGGGAGATTGGGACAGGGCGTGGGAGCAGTTCTTC.

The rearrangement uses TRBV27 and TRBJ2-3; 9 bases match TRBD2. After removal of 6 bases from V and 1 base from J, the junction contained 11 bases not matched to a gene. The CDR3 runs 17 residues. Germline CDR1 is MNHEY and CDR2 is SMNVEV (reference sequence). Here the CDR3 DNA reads TGTGCCAGCAGCTTTCTATTAGCGGGAGTCGGCACAGATACGCAGTATTTT. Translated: CASSFLLAGVGTDTQYF.

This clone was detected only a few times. The CDR3 coding sequence is TGTGCCAGCGTGGGGGGTACTGAAGCTTTCTTT. Protein: CASVGGTEAFF. V usage is TRBV6-5 and J usage is TRBJ1-1, with D possibly being TRBD1 (5 bases). V was trimmed by 8 bases and J by 5 bases, leaving 9 bases between them. CDR1 is MNHEY and CDR2 is SVGAGI in the germline V gene. The CDR3 contains 11 residues.